This TCR beta chain comes out of a study of blood T cell repertoires in COVID-19. CDR1 is SGHTA, CDR2 FQGNSA, per germline. The CDR3 spans 15 residues. V dropped 1 base and J dropped 3 bases, with 10 bases sitting between them. In its sample, this clone was seen a few times. Original data processing: Reference gene primer amplification yielded estimated nucleated cell counts. Some clones are missing from TCRdb's copy, which holds only in-frame ones; the method was immunoSEQ multiplex PCR. V and J calls and clone size are those listed in that table; D and trimming were worked out from the DNA. The repertoire holds roughly 140,000 clones, 80% seen once, with roughly 4.7% in the top ten.

Material: peripheral blood. This TCR was recovered from a woman aged 45-60 years with acute or convalescent COVID-19. The chain has TRBV7-2 and TRBJ2-1; tentatively, D is TRBD2 (5 bases). The CDR3: CASSLDDGVYNEQFF. CDR3 DNA: TGTGCCAGCAGCTTAGATGACGGGGTCTACAATGAGCAGTTCTTC.